This T cell receptor (beta chain) comes out of a study of blood T cell repertoires in COVID-19. As originally analysed: Scientists estimated how many nucleated cells there were by amplifying reference gene primers. Clones were read by immunoSEQ multiplex PCR, and TCRdb kept only the in-frame ones, dropping some. That table supplies the V and J calls and clone size; D and trimming were determined from the DNA. This table holds 25,000 to 35,000 clones, 70% to 90% found once. CDR3 length: 16 amino acids. Germline-derived CDR1 and CDR2 are LNHDA and SQIVND (reference sequence). With V trimmed by 3 bases and J by 7 bases, 9 bases remained unmatched.

This clonotype was sampled from a man in his sixties with active COVID-19. V is TRBV19 and J is TRBJ1-4; 9 nucleotides line up with TRBD1. Source material: peripheral blood. DNA of the CDR3: TGTGCCAGTAGTATGGGGACCGGGACAGGGTTTGAAAAACTGTTTTTT. This codes for CASSMGTGTGFEKLFF.